This T cell receptor (beta chain) was found in a study of preoperative IRX-2 immunotherapy in early breast cancer. The assay was immunoSEQ multiplex PCR, and TCRdb's table has in-frame clones only and misses some. Among about 3,000 clones listed, roughly three quarters were seen once. V gave up 1 base and J gave up 0 bases, with 9 bases separating them. Per germline, CDR1 MDHEN and CDR2 SYDVKM. This CDR3 comprises 15 residues. Treatment noted: preoperative locoregional IRX-2 cytokine immunotherapy. The source is a human donor with breast cancer. This chain links TRBV28 with TRBJ1-1, with D unresolved. The sequenced sample was tumor tissue, obtained after IRX-2 immunotherapy. The CDR3 DNA reads as TGTGCCAGCAGTTTATCGGGAACCATGAACACTGAAGCTTTCTTT. It translates to CASSLSGTMNTEAFF.